These 32 T cell receptor beta chains share one sample of origin, sequenced in a study of shared clonotypes between healthy human individuals. The table came from immunoSEQ multiplex PCR; TCRdb's copy has only in-frame clones and leaves some out. The sample records approximately 460,000 clones, about 74% being singletons. The sample taken for sequencing was PBMCs. Source of these receptors: a woman between 35 and 50 years old in good health. Some clones in this sample may be carry-over from other donors' samples.

This clone was counted many times. The same CDR3 also results from other DNA sequences found in this sample. The chain combines TRBV7-9 with TRBJ1-2, with D uncertain. CDR1 is SEHNR, CDR2 FQNEAQ, per germline (reference sequence). The CDR3 loop spans 17 amino acids. V lost 5 bases to trimming and J lost 0 bases, with 19 bases between them. The CDR3 nucleotides are TGTGCCAGCAGCGTACCCAGGAGAACCGAGCCTAACTATGGCTACACCTTC. Residues: CASSVPRRTEPNYGYTF. Together with reference TRBV7-9 and TRBJ1-2, the CDR3 gives the full variable domain: DTGVSQNPRHKITKRGQNVTFRCDPISEHNRLYWYRQTLGQGPEFLTYFQNEAQLEKSRLLSDRFSAERPKGSFSTLEIQRTEQGDSAMYLCASSVPRRTEPNYGYTFGSGTRLTVV.

The chain recombines TRBV29-1 with TRBJ2-5, with TRBD1 identical over 8 bases. CDR3 size: 14 residues. CDR1 is SQVTM and CDR2 is ANQGSEA in the germline V gene. Germline trimming cut 6 bases from V and 5 bases from J; bases unmatched to any gene: 11. The CDR3 here is CSVAPQGARETQYF. Written as DNA, the CDR3 is TGCAGCGTAGCCCCCCAGGGGGCAAGGGAGACCCAGTACTTC.

The chain uses TRBV6-1 and TRBJ2-7; perhaps TRBD2 as D (5 bases). Germline V gives CDR1 MNHNS, CDR2 SASEGT. V gave up 1 base and J gave up 3 bases, with 7 bases separating them. CDR3 length: 13 residues. CDR3: CASSEDGVYEQYF. CDR3 DNA sequence: TGTGCCAGCAGTGAAGACGGGGTCTACGAGCAGTACTTC.

The rearrangement joins TRBV28 to TRBJ2-7; tentative D call: TRBD2 (5 bases). The CDR3 runs 11 residues. CDR1 and CDR2 from the germline V gene are MDHEN and SYDVKM. The germline V and J ends were trimmed by 9 bases and 1 base, with 7 bases remaining between them. CDR3: CASRRSYEQYF. CDR3 nucleotides: TGTGCCAGTAGGAGGTCCTACGAGCAGTACTTC.

The rearrangement joins TRBV6-6 to TRBJ1-2; TRBD1 is a possible D gene (5 bases). Per germline, CDR1 MNHNY and CDR2 SVGAGI (reference sequence). There are 14 residues in the CDR3. Trimming removed 7 bases from V and 7 bases from J, with 19 bases in between. This CDR3 reads CASTPEGRGGGYTF. In DNA, the CDR3 is TGTGCCAGCACCCCTGAGGGGCGTGGTGGTGGCTACACCTTC.

The V gene is TRBV18, the J gene TRBJ1-5; D may be TRBD1 (6 bases). V was clipped by 6 bases and J by 6 bases, with 9 bases between them. Germline V CDR1 and CDR2: KGHSH, LQKENI. CDR3 size: 12 residues. The CDR3 protein is CASSPGVQPQHF. CDR3 in DNA: TGTGCCAGCTCCCCAGGGGTTCAGCCCCAGCATTTT.

The chain is built from TRBV10-3 and TRBJ2-7; 10 nucleotides match TRBD1. Germline V lookup: CDR1 ENHRY, CDR2 SYGVKD. Unmatched junction bases numbered 5, after V lost 7 bases and J lost 2 bases. CDR3 length: 14 residues. CDR3 residues: CAITKGQGTYEQYF. CDR3 sequence (DNA): TGTGCCATCACCAAGGGACAGGGGACCTACGAGCAGTACTTC.

The gene calls are TRBV7-9 and TRBJ2-1, with D hard to call. The V end was cut by 5 bases, the J end by 9 bases, with 11 bases between. Germline V gene sequence: CDR1 SEHNR, CDR2 FQNEAQ (reference sequence). The CDR3 contains 12 residues. The CDR3 DNA sequence: TGTGCCAGCAGCCTCAGTAAATCTGAGCAGTTCTTC. Translating gives CASSLSKSEQFF.

As to this clone: A read error is likely here: a far larger clone is one base away. The rearrangement links TRBV4-2 to TRBJ2-6, with 9 bases identical to TRBD2. Germline loops: CDR1 LGHNA, CDR2 YNFKEQ. The CDR3 sequence is 16 residues long. The DNA of the CDR3 is TGTGCCAGCGTAGCGGGAGACTTTTCTGGGGCCAACGCCCTGACTTTC. It translates to CASVAGDFSGANALTF.

As regards this clone: The junction departs from germline at one end; a sequencing error may be responsible. V and J are TRBV5-1 and TRBJ1-1; D gene ambiguous. The CDR3 extends over 14 amino acids. The V gene's germline CDR1 is SGHRS and CDR2 YFSETQ. CDR3 residues: CASGLVPQNTEAFF. The CDR3 nucleotides are TGCGCCAGCGGCTTGGTCCCTCAGAACACTGAAGCTTTCTTT.

CDR3 bases: TGTGCCAGCAGTGAATCTGATCGGCTGGCATACGAGCAGTACTTC. This translates into CASSESDRLAYEQYF. The chain carries TRBV25-1 and TRBJ2-7; no clear D gene. Germline V lookup: CDR1 MGHDK, CDR2 SYGVNS. The CDR3 loop spans 15 amino acids. V lost 1 base to trimming and J lost 4 bases, with 14 bases between them.

The sample holds many counts of this clone. The chain uses TRBV4-3 and TRBJ2-5; 7 nucleotides match TRBD2. This CDR3 is built from 15 residues. The germline CDR1 and CDR2 sequences are LGHNA and YSLEER. After removal of 3 bases from V and 4 bases from J, the junction contained 8 bases not matched to a gene. CDR3 loop: CASSHASGQAETQYF. In DNA form, the CDR3 reads TGCGCCAGCAGCCATGCTAGCGGTCAGGCAGAGACCCAGTACTTC.

About this clone: Only one base separates this from a far larger clonotype, so it likely reflects a read error. This sample also contains other DNA sequences that code for the same CDR3. This chain connects TRBV30 to TRBJ2-7; TRBD2 matches at 7 bases. The germline V gene has CDR1 GTSNPN and CDR2 SVGIG (reference sequence). This CDR3 region has 15 residues. This CDR3 reads CAWSGQAGVAYEQYF. CDR3 in DNA: TGTGCCTGGAGTGGCCAGGCGGGAGTTGCATACGAGCAATACTTC.

This sequence joins TRBV4-3 and TRBJ1-4; D is possibly TRBD1 (6 bases). V was cut by 2 bases and J by 6 bases, with 13 bases left in between. CDR1 and CDR2 from the germline V gene are LGHNA and YSLEER. The CDR3 has 15 amino acids. The CDR3 DNA reads TGCGCCAGCAGCCAACAGGGCCCAGGGGATGAAAAACTGTTTTTT. Amino acid sequence: CASSQQGPGDEKLFF.

CDR3: CASSDTYKGGHNEQFF. In nucleotides, the CDR3 is TGTGCCAGCAGTGACACTTACAAGGGGGGCCACAATGAGCAGTTCTTC. V and J are TRBV6-4 and TRBJ2-1; D may correspond to TRBD1 or TRBD2 (6 bases each). CDR1 is MRHNA, CDR2 SNTAGT, per germline. V lost 2 bases to trimming and J lost 5 bases, with 16 bases between them. CDR3 length: 16 residues.

A remark on this clone: Given a far larger clone just one base away, this is likely a sequencing read error. Since no conserved phenylalanine or tryptophan closes the CDR3, a read error is the likely cause. The chain links TRBV5-1 to TRBJ1-1, with D unclear. Germline assignment: CDR1 SGHRS and CDR2 YFSETQ. CDR3 length equals 13 residues. This CDR3 is CASSLGLKTEAFS. CDR3 nucleotides: TGCGCCAGCAGCTTGGGTTTGAAGACTGAAGCTTTCTCT.

The genes are TRBV5-6 and TRBJ1-2; D may be TRBD1 (6 bases). Germline V gene sequence: CDR1 SGHDT, CDR2 YYEEEE. V was trimmed by 4 bases and J by 5 bases, leaving 18 bases between them. The CDR3 length is 15 residues. CDR3 in amino acids: CASSLYIRTEYGYTF. CDR3 nucleotides: TGTGCCAGCAGCCTCTATATCCGGACAGAATATGGCTACACCTTC.

Regarding this clone: Possible read error: a much larger clone is one base away. Different DNA sequences within this sample yield the same CDR3. The chain has TRBV27 and TRBJ2-3; no definite D call. V was clipped by 5 bases and J by 1 base, with 4 bases between them. CDR3 length: 12 residues. Germline assignment: CDR1 MNHEY and CDR2 SMNVEV (reference sequence). The CDR3 nucleotides are TGTGCCAGCAGTCCTGGCACAGATACGCAGTATTTT. Translation gives CASSPGTDTQYF.

Turning to this clone: A far bigger clonotype differs at one base, so this is likely a read error. This chain links TRBV9 with TRBJ2-5; D might be TRBD1 (6 bases). The CDR3 is 15 residues long. The germline gives CDR1 SGDLS, CDR2 YYNGEE. CDR3: CASSVGRGNEEAQYF. The CDR3 nucleotides read TGTGCCAGCAGCGTAGGCAGGGGCAATGAAGAGGCCCAGTACTTC.

The chain recombines TRBV2 with TRBJ2-7; TRBD2 agrees at 14 bases. With 7 bases clipped from V and 6 bases from J, the junction kept 14 bases outside the gene matches. Germline V CDR1 and CDR2: SNHLY, FYNNEI. The CDR3 is 17 amino acids. CDR3 DNA sequence: TGTGCCAGCAACCCGGGACTAGCGGGAGATCGTCCCTTCGAGCAGTACTTC. The encoded protein is CASNPGLAGDRPFEQYF.

Concerning this clone itself: An end of the junction does not agree with germline; a read error may underlie this. This rearrangement joins TRBV7-9 to TRBJ2-1; D uncertain. CDR1 SEHNR and CDR2 FQNEAQ come from the germline V gene (reference sequence). The CDR3 length is 15 residues. CDR3 DNA: TGTACCAGCAGCTCAGTTCCAGAGGCCTACAATGAGCAGTTCTTC. Its protein is CTSSSVPEAYNEQFF.

The chain combines TRBV5-1 with TRBJ1-1, with 7 bases identical to TRBD1. With V trimmed by 4 bases and J by 7 bases, 7 bases remained unmatched. This CDR3 region has 13 residues. Germline V gene sequence: CDR1 SGHRS, CDR2 YFSETQ. The CDR3 nucleotides read TGCGCCAGCAGCACGTCCGGGACAGATGAAGCTTTCTTT. Its protein product is CASSTSGTDEAFF.

Note on this clone: Since a much larger clone is just one base distant, this may be a read error. Other nucleotide sequences from this sample produce the same CDR3. The chain uses TRBV28 and TRBJ2-5, with no clear D. CDR3 length: 11 residues. The germline V gene encodes CDR1 MDHEN and CDR2 SYDVKM. Trimming removed 2 bases from V and 4 bases from J, with 2 bases in between. The CDR3 DNA follows: TGTGCCAGCAGTTTAAGAGAGACCCAGTACTTC. Residues: CASSLRETQYF.

This clone has a handful of counts. The sample contains more than one DNA sequence encoding this CDR3. This rearrangement joins TRBV27 to TRBJ1-6; D gene ambiguous. CDR1 is MNHEY, CDR2 SMNVEV, per germline (reference sequence). The CDR3 contains 15 residues. V was pared by 2 bases and J by 5 bases, with 10 bases between. CDR3 sequence: CASSLVRLHNSPLHF. Written as DNA, the CDR3 is TGTGCCAGCAGTTTAGTGCGGCTCCATAATTCACCCCTCCACTTT.

This clone has ten or more counts. The J gene is TRBJ2-5, the V gene TRBV7-6; D may be TRBD1 (6 bases). CDR1 and CDR2 from the germline V gene are SGHVS and FNYEAQ. CDR3 size: 15 residues. Between the trimmed V and J ends, which lost 5 bases and 1 base, there was a span of 14 bases. The DNA of the CDR3 is TGTGCCAGCAGCCCAGGGGCGGCTACCCAAGAGACCCAGTACTTC. It encodes CASSPGAATQETQYF.

The V gene is TRBV7-8, the J gene TRBJ2-7; 15 nucleotides agree with TRBD2. The germline V gene encodes CDR1 SGHVS and CDR2 FQNEAQ. The CDR3 has 21 amino acids. V was pared by 1 base and J by 1 base, with 14 bases of the junction left unmatched. The CDR3 sequence is CASSLGYPGLAGGPGSYEQYF. DNA of the CDR3: TGTGCCAGCAGCTTAGGTTATCCGGGACTAGCGGGAGGTCCGGGTTCCTACGAGCAGTACTTC.

This chain connects TRBV5-1 to TRBJ2-1, with 13 bases lining up with TRBD2. The germline V gene encodes CDR1 SGHRS and CDR2 YFSETQ. The CDR3 covers 15 residues. V gave up 4 bases and J gave up 8 bases; unmatched junction bases: 6. DNA of the CDR3: TGCGCCAGCAGCAGTGGGACTAGCGGGATCTATGAGCAGTTCTTC. Protein product: CASSSGTSGIYEQFF.

The gene calls are TRBV9 and TRBJ2-5; 8 nucleotides match TRBD1. The ends lost 2 bases at V and 5 bases at J; junction bases unmatched: 5. Germline V gene sequence: CDR1 SGDLS, CDR2 YYNGEE. The CDR3 consists of 14 residues. The CDR3 DNA reads as TGTGCCAGCAGCGTCGGACAGGGCTGGGAGACCCAGTACTTC. This gives the protein CASSVGQGWETQYF.

J is TRBJ1-2 and V is TRBV7-2; 7 nucleotides line up with TRBD1. Germline trimming cut 5 bases from V and 3 bases from J; bases unmatched to any gene: 9. CDR3 length: 15 residues. Per the germline V gene, CDR1 is SGHTA and CDR2 is FQGNSA. The CDR3 loop reads CASSAQGVLDYGYTF. CDR3 nucleotide sequence: TGTGCCAGCAGCGCCCAGGGGGTATTGGACTATGGCTACACCTTC.

The chain couples TRBV7-3 to TRBJ2-5, with TRBD2 matching 10 bases. V was clipped by 1 base and J by 5 bases; unmatched bases: 4. CDR1 SGHTA and CDR2 FQGTGA come from the germline V gene. The CDR3 runs 15 residues. In DNA, the CDR3 is TGTGCCAGCAGCTTAAGCCTAGCGGGAGTGGAGACCCAGTACTTC. Amino acid sequence: CASSLSLAGVETQYF.

V is TRBV15 and J is TRBJ2-1, with 10 bases aligning to TRBD1. V dropped 3 bases and J dropped 3; count of bases not matched to a gene: 8. The CDR3 consists of 17 residues. Per germline, CDR1 LNHNV and CDR2 YYDKDF (reference sequence). The CDR3 here is CATSSPGTGANYNEQFF. In nucleotides, the CDR3 is TGTGCCACCAGCAGTCCCGGGACAGGGGCGAACTACAATGAGCAGTTCTTC.

This clone was recorded once. The CDR3 DNA reads TGCGCCAGCAGCAACCTCCCGGGGGGCACTGAAGCTTTCTTT. This translates into CASSNLPGGTEAFF. J is TRBJ1-1 and V is TRBV5-1, with TRBD1 as a possible D gene (5 bases). Per the germline V gene, CDR1 is SGHRS and CDR2 is YFSETQ. The CDR3 covers 14 residues. Between the trimmed V and J ends, which lost 4 bases and 4 bases, there was a span of 14 bases.